This entry describes one T cell receptor beta chain. The assay was immunoSEQ multiplex PCR, and TCRdb's table has in-frame clones only and misses some. The profile shows 2.5 million or so clones, more than 90% of them singletons. This sample was taken from a study of shared clonotypes between healthy human individuals. This CDR3 is built from 15 residues. Germline-derived CDR1 and CDR2 are SGHVS and FQNEAQ. Trimming shortened V by 2 bases and J by 7 bases, and 14 bases separated the two germline ends. The V and J genes are TRBV7-8 and TRBJ1-4, with D maybe TRBD1 (6 bases). This sequence was found in a man in his late teens or twenties in good health. The sequenced material came from naive CD4+ T cells sorted from blood. Subset indicated: CD45RA+ positively selected. The CDR3 protein is CASSLWGGIGEKLFF. The CDR3 region has the DNA TGTGCCAGCAGCTTATGGGGGGGCATTGGTGAAAAACTGTTTTTT. Based on the CDR3 plus reference TRBV7-8 and TRBJ1-4, the full variable domain is GAGVSQSPRYKVAKRGQDVALRCDPISGHVSLFWYQQALGQGPEFLTYFQNEAQLDKSGLPSDRFFAERPEGSVSTLKIQRTQQEDSAVYLCASSLWGGIGEKLFFGSGTQLSVL.